One and the same sample provided the 7 T cell receptor beta chains below, sequenced in a study of blood T cells in healthy people across ages (dated by TCRdb to between 2014 and 2017). The library was generated by 5' RACE. Sequenced using an Illumina HiSeq 2500. A second PCR of about 6 to 12 cycles was run with a J-beta primer mix and a sample-barcoded 5' primer. TCRdb reran the public reads through fastp at Q25 and MiXCR, keeping productive beta chains. One record per CDR3 amino acid sequence lists the most common genes and DNA. For this sample the table gives about 800,000 distinct CDR3 sequences, of which roughly 60% were detected only once. The biggest ten clones account for roughly 20% of the sample. The sequencing sample was made of blood. The receptors were gathered from a man younger than 45 in good health.

The gene calls are TRBV30 and TRBJ1-2; TRBD1 agrees at 10 bases. V lost 7 bases to trimming and J lost 2 bases; unmatched junction nucleotides: 10. The germline V gene encodes CDR1 GTSNPN and CDR2 SVGIG (reference sequence). This CDR3 has 15 amino acids. The CDR3 loop reads CAYPGWDRGNYGYTF. The DNA of the CDR3 is TGTGCCTACCCAGGCTGGGACAGGGGCAACTATGGCTACACCTTC.

V gene TRBV29-1 combines with J gene TRBJ2-1, with TRBD1 matching 10 bases. Trimming cost V 7 bases and J 7 bases; bases outside gene matches: 7. This CDR3 is built from 13 residues. Germline loops: CDR1 SQVTM, CDR2 ANQGSEA. The CDR3 protein is CSGYRDRGNEQFF. The CDR3 DNA follows: TGCAGCGGATACCGGGACAGGGGAAATGAGCAGTTCTTC.

This clonotype was recorded only once. The chain couples TRBV11-2 to TRBJ2-1; TRBD2 agrees at 9 bases. CDR1 is SGHAT, CDR2 FQNNGV, per germline. V lost 1 base and J lost 14; bases outside the gene matches: 12. The CDR3 has 15 residues. The CDR3 DNA reads TGTGCCAGCAGCTTAGGTTTGAGGCGGGGGGGCGCCGAGTTCTTC. This gives the protein CASSLGLRRGGAEFF.

The chain is built from TRBV6-1 and TRBJ2-1, with D perhaps matching TRBD2 (6 bases). Germline V gene sequence: CDR1 MNHNS, CDR2 SASEGT. With 4 bases removed from V and 7 bases from J, the gap between germline ends came to 11 bases. The CDR3 runs 13 residues. For the CDR3, the DNA is TGTGCCAGCAGTGTTTTGGAGGGTAATGAGCAGTTCTTC. This encodes CASSVLEGNEQFF.

This clonotype occurred a few times. The chain joins TRBV6-6 to TRBJ2-7; TRBD2 matches 8 bases. The CDR3 spans 13 residues. After removal of 5 bases from V and 6 bases from J, the junction contained 6 bases not matched to a gene. Germline CDR1 is MNHNY and CDR2 is SVGAGI (reference sequence). The CDR3 coding sequence is TGTGCCAGCAGTGCCCGGGAGGGGGTCGAGCAGTACTTC. Its protein product is CASSAREGVEQYF.

Concerning this clonotype: One end of the junction fails to match germline, which may point to a read error. Here the CDR3 DNA reads TGTGCCGGCAGTTCCCGACTAGCGGGAAAGGAGACCCAGTACTTC. It encodes CAGSSRLAGKETQYF. The gene calls are TRBV12-3 or TRBV12-4 and TRBJ2-7; 11 bases are a match to TRBD2. TRBJ2-5 explains the end of the DNA better; the J call may be wrong. The CDR3 is 15 residues long.

There are a few counts of this clonotype. CDR3: CASSLFGRASSTDTQYF. CDR3 nucleotides: TGTGCCAGCAGCTTATTCGGGAGGGCTTCTAGCACAGATACGCAGTATTTT. The V gene is TRBV7-9, the J gene TRBJ2-3, with 8 bases lining up with TRBD2. V shed 2 bases, J shed 0 bases, and the junction held 7 bases outside the gene matches. CDR1 is SEHNR and CDR2 is FQNEAQ in the germline V gene (reference sequence). CDR3 length: 17 residues.